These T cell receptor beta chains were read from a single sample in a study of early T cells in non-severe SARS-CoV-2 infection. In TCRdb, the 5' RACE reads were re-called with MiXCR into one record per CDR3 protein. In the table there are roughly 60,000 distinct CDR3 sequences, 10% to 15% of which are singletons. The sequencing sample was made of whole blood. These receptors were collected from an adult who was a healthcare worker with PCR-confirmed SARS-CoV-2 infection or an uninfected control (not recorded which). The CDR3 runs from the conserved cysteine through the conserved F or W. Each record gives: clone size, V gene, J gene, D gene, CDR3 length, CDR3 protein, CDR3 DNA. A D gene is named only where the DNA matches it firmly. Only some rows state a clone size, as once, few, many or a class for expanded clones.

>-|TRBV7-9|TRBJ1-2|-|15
CASSRVDRANYGYTF
TGTGCCAGCAGCCGAGTGGATCGGGCAAACTATGGCTACACCTTC
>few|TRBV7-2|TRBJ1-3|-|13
CASSIDWKGTIYF
TGTGCCAGCAGCATCGACTGGAAGGGCACCATATATTTT
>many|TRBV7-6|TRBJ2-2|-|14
CASSIRDNTGELFF
TGTGCCAGCAGCATCAGGGATAACACCGGGGAGCTGTTTTTT
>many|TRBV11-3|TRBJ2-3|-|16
CASSLGRRERPDTQYF
TGTGCCAGCAGCTTAGGGCGGAGGGAGAGGCCAGATACGCAGTATTTT
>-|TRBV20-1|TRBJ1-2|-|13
CSAVGGANYGYTF
TGCAGTGCTGTGGGGGGGGCTAACTATGGCTACACCTTC
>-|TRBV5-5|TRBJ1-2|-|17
CASSLAATEYGNYGYTF
TGTGCCAGCAGCTTGGCAGCGACGGAATACGGAAACTATGGCTACACCTTC
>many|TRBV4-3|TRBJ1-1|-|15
CASSYRPQGDTEAFF
TGCGCCAGCAGCTACCGCCCCCAGGGTGATACTGAAGCTTTCTTT
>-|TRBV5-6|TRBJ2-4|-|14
CASSFQGTKNIQYF
TGTGCCAGCAGCTTCCAGGGGACGAAAAACATTCAGTACTTC
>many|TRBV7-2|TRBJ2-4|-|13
CASSLGRANIQYF
TGTGCCAGCAGCTTGGGGCGGGCAAACATTCAGTACTTC
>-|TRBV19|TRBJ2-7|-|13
CASSAGASYEQYF
TGTGCCAGTAGTGCAGGAGCCTCCTACGAGCAGTACTTC
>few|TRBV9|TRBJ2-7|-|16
CASSVGPNLSLYEQYF
TGTGCCAGCAGCGTAGGTCCAAACTTATCTCTTTACGAGCAGTACTTC
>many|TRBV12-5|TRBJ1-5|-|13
CASGLEGNQPQHF
TGTGCTAGTGGTTTAGAGGGGAATCAGCCCCAGCATTTT
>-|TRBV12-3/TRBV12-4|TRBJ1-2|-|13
CASSSGLNYGYTF
TGTGCCAGCAGTTCGGGACTTAACTATGGCTACACCTTC
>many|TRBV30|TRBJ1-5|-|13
CAWSEGLNQPQHF
TGTGCCTGGAGTGAGGGCCTAAATCAGCCCCAGCATTTT
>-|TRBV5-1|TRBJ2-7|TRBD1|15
CASSPGTGIAYEQYF
TGCGCCAGCAGCCCCGGGACAGGGATCGCCTACGAGCAGTACTTC
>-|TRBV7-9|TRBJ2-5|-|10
CASKEETQYF
TGTGCCAGCAAGGAAGAGACCCAGTACTTC
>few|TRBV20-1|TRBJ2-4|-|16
CSAVNLAVLAKNIQYF
TGCAGTGCAGTCAACTTGGCGGTTCTAGCCAAAAACATTCAGTACTTC
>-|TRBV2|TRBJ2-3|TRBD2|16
CASSALAGISGDTQYF
TGTGCCAGCAGTGCCCTAGCGGGAATCAGTGGAGATACGCAGTATTTT
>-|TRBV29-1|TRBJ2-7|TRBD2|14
CSVAGAGVGDEQYF
TGCAGCGTTGCAGGAGCGGGAGTAGGCGACGAGCAGTACTTC
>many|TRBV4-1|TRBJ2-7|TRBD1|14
CASSLSQGVYEQYF
TGCGCCAGCAGCCTCTCCCAGGGGGTCTACGAGCAGTACTTC
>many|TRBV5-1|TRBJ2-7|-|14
CASSPDTLNGQQYF
TGCGCCAGCAGCCCGGACACGCTTAATGGGCAGCAGTACTTC
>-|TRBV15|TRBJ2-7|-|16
CVTSRGPDRSSYEQYF
TGTGTCACCAGCAGAGGCCCGGACAGAAGCTCCTACGAGCAGTACTTC
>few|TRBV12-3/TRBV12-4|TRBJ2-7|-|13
CASSKVLTYEQYF
TGTGCCAGCAGTAAAGTTTTAACCTACGAGCAGTACTTC
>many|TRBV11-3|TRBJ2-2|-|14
CASRARWHTGELFF
TGTGCCAGCAGGGCTAGGTGGCACACCGGGGAGCTGTTTTTT
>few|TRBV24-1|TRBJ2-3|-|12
CATRGSTDTQYF
TGTGCCACCCGGGGAAGCACAGATACGCAGTATTTT